This T cell receptor beta chain was identified in a study of a mutant IDH1 vaccine in newly diagnosed glioma. Study details: Former treatment meant radiotherapy, temozolomide, or both; the majority had gotten both.

In regard to this clone: What it binds is not known.

Time point reported: week 5, during vaccination. Vaccinated patients received 300 ug of mutant IDH1 20-mer peptide per dose, with topical imiquimod. V lost 1 base and J lost 3; bases outside the gene matches: 15. Germline V CDR1 and CDR2: SGHRS, YFSETQ. CDR3 length: 18 amino acids. The study, taken as a whole, reports: Of all patients, roughly 93% showed vaccine-induced immune responses. Pseudoprogression seemed unlinked to shifts in top peripheral T cell clonotypes.

Only in-frame clones appear in the TCRdb table, and some are missing; sequencing was by immunoSEQ multiplex PCR. Of some 51,000 clones listed, roughly 78% are singletons. The receptor's source is a man aged 45-65 years with glioma. The genes are TRBV5-1 and TRBJ1-1; 7 nucleotides match TRBD1. Sequenced material: PBMCs, taken from a glioma patient whose treatment included an IDH1 peptide vaccine. CDR3: CASSLLPSLGGKDTEAFF. In DNA, the CDR3 is TGCGCCAGCAGCTTGTTACCGTCTTTAGGGGGCAAGGACACTGAAGCTTTCTTT.